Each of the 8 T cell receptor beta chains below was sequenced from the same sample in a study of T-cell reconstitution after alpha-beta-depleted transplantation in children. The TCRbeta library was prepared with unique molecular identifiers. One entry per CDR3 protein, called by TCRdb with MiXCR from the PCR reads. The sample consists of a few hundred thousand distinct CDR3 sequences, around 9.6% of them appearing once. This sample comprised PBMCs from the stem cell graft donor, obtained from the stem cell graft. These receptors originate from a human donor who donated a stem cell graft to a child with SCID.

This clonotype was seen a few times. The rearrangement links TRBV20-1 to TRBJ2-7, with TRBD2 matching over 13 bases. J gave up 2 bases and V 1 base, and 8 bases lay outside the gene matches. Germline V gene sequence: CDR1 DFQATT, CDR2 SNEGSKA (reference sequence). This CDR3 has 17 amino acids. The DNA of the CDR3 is TGCAGTGCTAGAGTATCGGGAGGACTAGCGGGGGCCTACGAGCAGTACTTC. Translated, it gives CSARVSGGLAGAYEQYF.

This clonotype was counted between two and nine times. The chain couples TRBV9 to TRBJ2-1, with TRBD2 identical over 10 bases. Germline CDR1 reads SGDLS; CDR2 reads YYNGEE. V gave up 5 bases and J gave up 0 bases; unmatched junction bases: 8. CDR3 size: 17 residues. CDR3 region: CASSQAGGASSYNEQFF. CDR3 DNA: TGTGCCAGCAGTCAAGCGGGGGGGGCAAGCTCCTACAATGAGCAGTTCTTC.

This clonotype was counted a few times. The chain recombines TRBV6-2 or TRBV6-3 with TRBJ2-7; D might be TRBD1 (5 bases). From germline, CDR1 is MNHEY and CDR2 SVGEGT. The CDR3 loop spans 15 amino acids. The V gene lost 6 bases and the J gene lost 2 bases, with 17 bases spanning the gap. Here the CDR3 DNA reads TGTGCCAGCAGAGATAACAGGCTACCGACCTACGAGCAGTACTTC. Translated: CASRDNRLPTYEQYF.

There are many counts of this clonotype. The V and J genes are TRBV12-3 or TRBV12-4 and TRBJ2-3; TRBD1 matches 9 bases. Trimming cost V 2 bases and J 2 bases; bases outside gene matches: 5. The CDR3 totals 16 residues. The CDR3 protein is CASSLSGQGLTDTQYF. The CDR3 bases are TGTGCCAGCAGTTTATCCGGACAGGGGCTCACAGATACGCAGTATTTT.

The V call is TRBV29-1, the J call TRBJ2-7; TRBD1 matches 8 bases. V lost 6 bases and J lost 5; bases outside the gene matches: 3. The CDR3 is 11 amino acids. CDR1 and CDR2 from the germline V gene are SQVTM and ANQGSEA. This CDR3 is CSVRTGNEQYF. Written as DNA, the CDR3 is TGCAGCGTAAGGACAGGGAACGAGCAGTACTTC.

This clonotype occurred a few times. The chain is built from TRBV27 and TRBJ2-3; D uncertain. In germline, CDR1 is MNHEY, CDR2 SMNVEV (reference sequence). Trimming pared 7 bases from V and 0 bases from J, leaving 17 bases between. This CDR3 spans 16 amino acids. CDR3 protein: CASNPILALSTDTQYF. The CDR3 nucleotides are TGTGCCAGCAACCCCATTTTGGCCCTCAGCACAGATACGCAGTATTTT.

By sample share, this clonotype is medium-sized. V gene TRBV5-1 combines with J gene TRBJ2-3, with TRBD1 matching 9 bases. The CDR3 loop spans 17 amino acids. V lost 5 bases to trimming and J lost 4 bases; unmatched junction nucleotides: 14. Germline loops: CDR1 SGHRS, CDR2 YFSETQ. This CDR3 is CASRLRSGQGLPDTQYF. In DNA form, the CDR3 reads TGCGCCAGCAGGTTACGATCGGGACAGGGTCTCCCAGATACGCAGTATTTT.

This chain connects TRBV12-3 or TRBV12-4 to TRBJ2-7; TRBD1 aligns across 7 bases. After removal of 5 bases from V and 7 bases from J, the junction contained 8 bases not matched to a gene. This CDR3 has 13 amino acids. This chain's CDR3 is CASSRTGAMEQYF. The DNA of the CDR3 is TGTGCCAGCAGTAGAACAGGGGCAATGGAGCAGTACTTC.